The 2 T cell receptor beta chains below all came from one sample that was sequenced in a study of shared clonotypes between healthy human individuals (dated by TCRdb to 2018 to 2021). Library prep was done by the immunoSEQ multiplex PCR assay. Held by TCRdb, this immuneACCESS table contains in-frame sequences only and omits some clones. Under half of the omission traces to an unresolved V gene where checked; the cause of the rest is unknown. The sample yields around 1 million clones; about 80% were counted once. Approximately 1.5% of the sample comes from the top ten. The sequencing input was memory CD4+ T cells sorted from blood. The sample's cell subset or site label, decoded: CD45RA-negative fraction. The receptors shown here come from a man aged 18-30 years in good health.

The rearrangement joins TRBV10-3 to TRBJ1-3; D gene unclear. The CDR3 is made up of 13 amino acids. The V and J ends lost 8 bases and 0 bases respectively, with 8 bases between them. Germline V gene sequence: CDR1 ENHRY, CDR2 SYGVKD. CDR3: CAIGQYSGNTIYF. The CDR3 region has the DNA TGTGCCATCGGTCAGTACTCTGGAAACACCATATATTTT.

J is TRBJ2-1 and V is TRBV19, with 16 bases matching TRBD2. This CDR3 contains 19 residues. CDR1 and CDR2 from the germline V gene are LNHDA and SQIVND (reference sequence). V trimming: 5 bases; J trimming: 0 bases; junction bases outside the gene matches: 7. CDR3 nucleotides: TGTGCCAGTAGTCCGGGACTAGCGGGAGGGCCTCTCTCCTACAATGAGCAGTTCTTC. Protein sequence: CASSPGLAGGPLSYNEQFF.